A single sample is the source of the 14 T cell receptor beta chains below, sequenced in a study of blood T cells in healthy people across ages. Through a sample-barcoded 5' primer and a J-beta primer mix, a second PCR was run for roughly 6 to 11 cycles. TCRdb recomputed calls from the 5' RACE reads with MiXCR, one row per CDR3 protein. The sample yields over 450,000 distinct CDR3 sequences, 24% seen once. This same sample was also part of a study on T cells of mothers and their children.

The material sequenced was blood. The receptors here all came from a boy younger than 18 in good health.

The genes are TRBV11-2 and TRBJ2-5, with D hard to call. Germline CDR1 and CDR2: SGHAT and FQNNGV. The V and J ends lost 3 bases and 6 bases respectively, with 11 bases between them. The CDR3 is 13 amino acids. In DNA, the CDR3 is TGTGCCAGCAGCTTGAACTCCCAGAAGACCCAGTACTTC. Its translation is CASSLNSQKTQYF.

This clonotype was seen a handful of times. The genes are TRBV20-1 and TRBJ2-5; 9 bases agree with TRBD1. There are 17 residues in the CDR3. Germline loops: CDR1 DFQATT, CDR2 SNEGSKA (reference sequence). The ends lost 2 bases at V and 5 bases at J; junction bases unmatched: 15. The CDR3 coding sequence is TGCAGTGCTAGACCCCCCACGGACAGGGGATTGTTCGAGACCCAGTACTTC. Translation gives CSARPPTDRGLFETQYF.

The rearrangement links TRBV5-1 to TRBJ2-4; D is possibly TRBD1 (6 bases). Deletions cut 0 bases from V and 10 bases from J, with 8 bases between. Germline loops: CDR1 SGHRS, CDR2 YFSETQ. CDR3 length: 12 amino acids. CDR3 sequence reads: CASSLEGDIQYF. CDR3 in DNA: TGCGCCAGCAGCTTGGAGGGGGATATTCAGTACTTC.

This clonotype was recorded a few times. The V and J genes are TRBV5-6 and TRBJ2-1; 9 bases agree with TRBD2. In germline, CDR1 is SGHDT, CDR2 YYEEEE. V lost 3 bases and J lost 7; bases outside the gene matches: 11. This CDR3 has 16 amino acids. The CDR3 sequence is CASSSTGTSRGNEQFF. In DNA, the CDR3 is TGTGCCAGCAGCTCTACAGGGACTAGCCGGGGTAATGAGCAGTTCTTC.

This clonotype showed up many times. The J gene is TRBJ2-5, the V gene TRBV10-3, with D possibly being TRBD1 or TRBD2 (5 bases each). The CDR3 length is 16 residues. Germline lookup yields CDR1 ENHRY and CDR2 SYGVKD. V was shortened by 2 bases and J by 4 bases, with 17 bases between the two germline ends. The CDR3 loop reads CAISEALSAGGETQYF. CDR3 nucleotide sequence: TGTGCCATCAGTGAGGCCCTCTCGGCTGGGGGAGAGACCCAGTACTTC.

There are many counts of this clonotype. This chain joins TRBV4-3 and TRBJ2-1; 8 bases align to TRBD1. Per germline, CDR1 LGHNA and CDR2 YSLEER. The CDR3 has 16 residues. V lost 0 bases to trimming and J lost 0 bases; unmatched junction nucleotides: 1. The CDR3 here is CASSQDTGGSYNEQFF. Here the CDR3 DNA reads TGCGCCAGCAGCCAAGATACAGGGGGCTCCTACAATGAGCAGTTCTTC.

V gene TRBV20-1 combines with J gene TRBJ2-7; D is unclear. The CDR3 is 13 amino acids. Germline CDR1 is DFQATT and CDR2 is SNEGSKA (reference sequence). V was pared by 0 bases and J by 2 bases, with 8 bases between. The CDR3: CSARDRVTYEQYF. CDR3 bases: TGCAGTGCTAGAGATCGGGTCACCTACGAGCAGTACTTC.

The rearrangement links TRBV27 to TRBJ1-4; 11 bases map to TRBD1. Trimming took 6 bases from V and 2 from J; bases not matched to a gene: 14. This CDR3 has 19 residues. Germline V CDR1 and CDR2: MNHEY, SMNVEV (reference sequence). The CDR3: CASRSWTGGAGGTNEKLFF. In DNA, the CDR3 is TGTGCCAGCAGGTCTTGGACAGGGGGCGCGGGAGGGACTAATGAAAAACTGTTTTTT.

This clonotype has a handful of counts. CDR3 in DNA: TGTGCCAGCAGTTCTCAGCGGGGGCTACGAGACGAGCAGTACTTC. Translated: CASSSQRGLRDEQYF. The rearrangement joins TRBV27 to TRBJ2-5; 8 bases map to TRBD2. The end of the DNA aligns better with TRBJ2-7, so the J call may be wrong. The CDR3 is 15 amino acids. In germline, CDR1 is MNHEY, CDR2 SMNVEV (reference sequence).

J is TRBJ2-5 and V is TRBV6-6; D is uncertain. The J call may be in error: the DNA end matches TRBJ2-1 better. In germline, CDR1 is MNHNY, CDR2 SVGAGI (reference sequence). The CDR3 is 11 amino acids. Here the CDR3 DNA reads TGTGCCAGCAGTGACATGCAATACCAGTTCTTC. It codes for CASSDMQYQFF.

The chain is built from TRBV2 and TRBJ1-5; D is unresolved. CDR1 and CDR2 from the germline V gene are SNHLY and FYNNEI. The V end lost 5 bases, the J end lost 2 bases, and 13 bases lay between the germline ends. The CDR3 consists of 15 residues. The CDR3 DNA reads TGTGCCAGCAGTCCCAGAGTACGGGGCAATCAGCCCCAGCATTTT. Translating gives CASSPRVRGNQPQHF.

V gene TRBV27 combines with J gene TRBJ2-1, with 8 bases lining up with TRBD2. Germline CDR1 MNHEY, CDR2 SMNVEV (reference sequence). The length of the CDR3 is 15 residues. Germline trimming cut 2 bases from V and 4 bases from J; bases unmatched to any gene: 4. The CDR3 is CASSLNGRDYNEQFF. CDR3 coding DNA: TGTGCCAGCAGTTTAAACGGGAGGGATTACAATGAGCAGTTCTTC.

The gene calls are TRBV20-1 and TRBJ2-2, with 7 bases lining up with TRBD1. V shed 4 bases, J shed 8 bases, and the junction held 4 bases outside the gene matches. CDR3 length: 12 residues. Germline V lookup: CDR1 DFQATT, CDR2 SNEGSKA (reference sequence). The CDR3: CSANRGVGELFF. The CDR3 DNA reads TGCAGTGCTAACAGGGGTGTGGGGGAGCTGTTTTTT.

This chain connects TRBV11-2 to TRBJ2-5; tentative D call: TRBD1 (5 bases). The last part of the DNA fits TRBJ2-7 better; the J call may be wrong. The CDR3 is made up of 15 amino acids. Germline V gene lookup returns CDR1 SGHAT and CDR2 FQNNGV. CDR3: CASSLQDLRSYEQYF. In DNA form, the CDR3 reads TGTGCCAGCAGCCTACAGGACCTAAGGTCCTACGAGCAGTACTTC.